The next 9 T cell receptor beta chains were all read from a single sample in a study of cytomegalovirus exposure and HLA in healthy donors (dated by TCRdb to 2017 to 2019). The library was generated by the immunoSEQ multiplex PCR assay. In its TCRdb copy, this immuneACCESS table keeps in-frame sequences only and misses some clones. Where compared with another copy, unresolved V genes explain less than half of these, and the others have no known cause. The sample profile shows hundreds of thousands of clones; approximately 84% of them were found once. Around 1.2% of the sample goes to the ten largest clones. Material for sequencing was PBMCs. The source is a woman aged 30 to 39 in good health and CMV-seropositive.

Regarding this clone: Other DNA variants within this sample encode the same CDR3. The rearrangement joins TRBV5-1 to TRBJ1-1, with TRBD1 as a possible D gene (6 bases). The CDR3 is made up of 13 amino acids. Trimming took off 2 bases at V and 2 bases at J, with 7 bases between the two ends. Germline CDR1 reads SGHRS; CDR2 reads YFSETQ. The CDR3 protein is CASSLQGNTEAFF. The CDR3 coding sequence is TGCGCCAGCAGCTTACAGGGAAACACTGAAGCTTTCTTT.

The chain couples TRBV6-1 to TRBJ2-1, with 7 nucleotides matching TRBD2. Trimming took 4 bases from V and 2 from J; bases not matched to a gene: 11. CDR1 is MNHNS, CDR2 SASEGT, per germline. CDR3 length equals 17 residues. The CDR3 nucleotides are TGTGCCAGCAGTGCCCGGGGGGTGCCGGCTACCTACAATGAGCAGTTCTTC. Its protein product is CASSARGVPATYNEQFF.

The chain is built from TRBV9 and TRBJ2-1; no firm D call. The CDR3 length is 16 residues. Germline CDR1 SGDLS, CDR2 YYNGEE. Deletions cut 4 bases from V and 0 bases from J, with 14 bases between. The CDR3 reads CASSPVGTVSYNEQFF. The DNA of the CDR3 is TGTGCCAGCAGCCCTGTAGGTACAGTCTCCTACAATGAGCAGTTCTTC.

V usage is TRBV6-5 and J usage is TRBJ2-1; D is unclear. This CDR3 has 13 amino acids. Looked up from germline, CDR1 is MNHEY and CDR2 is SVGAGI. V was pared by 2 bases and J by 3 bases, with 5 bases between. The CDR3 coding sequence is TGTGCCAGCAGTTACGAGATCTACAATGAGCAGTTCTTC. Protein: CASSYEIYNEQFF.

The chain's CDR3 is CASSLVTGRYPGDTQYF. The CDR3, as DNA: TGTGCCAGCAGCTTAGTTACCGGGAGGTATCCAGGTGATACGCAGTATTTT. The chain carries TRBV7-8 and TRBJ2-3; 7 nucleotides line up with TRBD2. Germline CDR1 is SGHVS and CDR2 is FQNEAQ. With V trimmed by 1 base and J by 6 bases, 13 bases remained unmatched. This CDR3 spans 17 amino acids.

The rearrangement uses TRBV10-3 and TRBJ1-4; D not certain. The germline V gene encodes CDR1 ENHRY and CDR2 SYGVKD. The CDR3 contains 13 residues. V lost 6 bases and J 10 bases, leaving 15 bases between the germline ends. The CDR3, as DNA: TGTGCCATCAGGAACTTTATGAACGGAAAACTGTTTTTT. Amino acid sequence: CAIRNFMNGKLFF.

In nucleotides, the CDR3 is TGTGCCACAGAGGGGCGGGAGTCCGTGAATGAGCAGTTCTTC. It codes for CATEGRESVNEQFF. The chain is built from TRBV5-4 and TRBJ2-1; 7 nucleotides align to TRBD2. V shed 9 bases and J 7 bases; nucleotides not matched to a gene: 13. The CDR3 sequence is 14 residues long. Germline V gives CDR1 SGHNT, CDR2 YYREEE (reference sequence).

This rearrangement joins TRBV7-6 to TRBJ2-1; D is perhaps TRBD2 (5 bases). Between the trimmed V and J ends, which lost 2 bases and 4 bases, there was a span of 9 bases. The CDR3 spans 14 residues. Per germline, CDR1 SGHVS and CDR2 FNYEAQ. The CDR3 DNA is TGTGCCAGCAGCTTATACGGGGAGTACAATGAGCAGTTCTTC. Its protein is CASSLYGEYNEQFF. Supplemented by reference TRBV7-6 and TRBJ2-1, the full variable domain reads GAGVSQSPRYKVTKRGQDVALRCDPISGHVSLYWYRQALGQGPEFLTYFNYEAQQDKSGLPNDRFSAERPEGSISTLTIQRTEQRDSAMYRCASSLYGEYNEQFFGPGTRLTVL.

Here the CDR3 reads CASSVGDPYEQYF. The CDR3 DNA follows: TGTGCCAGCAGTGTAGGGGATCCCTACGAGCAGTACTTC. This chain uses TRBV2 with TRBJ2-7; D possibly corresponds to TRBD1 (5 bases). The CDR3 runs to 13 residues. The V end was cut by 4 bases, the J end by 2 bases, with 9 bases between. CDR1 and CDR2 from the germline V gene are SNHLY and FYNNEI.